Each of the 5 T cell receptor beta chains below was sequenced from the same sample in a study of spatial heterogeneity in lung cancer. Described time point: sample taken at primary tumor resection. For these TCRs, the target antigens are not known. In TCRdb, the 5' RACE reads were re-called with MiXCR into one record per CDR3 protein. The sample lists tens of thousands of distinct CDR3 sequences; about 4.3% were seen once. Study-level findings and limits: Tumor mutation count correlated with how many alpha and beta TCRs expanded intratumorally.

The sample consisted of lung tumor tissue, taken at surgery. The receptor set was obtained from a male donor with early-stage non-small cell lung cancer.

Ten or more counts support this clonotype. J is TRBJ2-7 and V is TRBV6-1, with a weak D call TRBD2 (5 bases). V was clipped by 2 bases and J by 1 base, with 18 bases between them. The CDR3 length is 17 residues. Germline V gives CDR1 MNHNS, CDR2 SASEGT. CDR3 amino acids: CASSELAGLTRSYEQYF. CDR3 coding DNA: TGTGCCAGCAGTGAACTGGCGGGCCTAACGAGGTCCTACGAGCAGTACTTC.

This clonotype was detected many times. The rearrangement links TRBV7-9 to TRBJ1-4; tentatively, D is TRBD1 (5 bases). Deletions cut 4 bases from V and 5 bases from J, with 11 bases between. Germline CDR1 and CDR2: SEHNR and FQNEAQ (reference sequence). This CDR3 is 14 amino acids long. The CDR3 region has the DNA TGTGCCAGCAGCTGGATAGAGGGGAATGAAAAACTGTTTTTT. Its translation: CASSWIEGNEKLFF. Based on the CDR3 plus reference TRBV7-9 and TRBJ1-4, the full variable domain is DTGVSQNPRHKITKRGQNVTFRCDPISEHNRLYWYRQTLGQGPEFLTYFQNEAQLEKSRLLSDRFSAERPKGSFSTLEIQRTEQGDSAMYLCASSWIEGNEKLFFGSGTQLSVL.

This clonotype was recorded many times. V gene TRBV11-1 combines with J gene TRBJ2-1; D tentatively reads TRBD1 or TRBD2 (7 bases each). Trimming cost V 5 bases and J 7 bases, with 18 bases left between them. This CDR3 contains 15 residues. Germline CDR1 SGHAT, CDR2 FQDESV (reference sequence). CDR3 nucleotides: TGTGCCAGCAGCAGCAGGGGGGAGGGAAGGAATGAGCAGTTCTTC. It specifies CASSSRGEGRNEQFF.

The table lists this clonotype with many counts. V and J are TRBV20-1 and TRBJ2-2; D unclear. The V gene's germline CDR1 is DFQATT and CDR2 SNEGSKA (reference sequence). Trimming took off 3 bases at V and 4 bases at J, with 6 bases between the two ends. This CDR3 region has 12 residues. In DNA form, the CDR3 reads TGCAGTGCTAGCAACTTCACCGGGGAGCTGTTTTTT. Encoded protein: CSASNFTGELFF.

This clonotype was seen ten or more times. The rearrangement joins TRBV28 to TRBJ1-5; D is unclear. Trimming cost V 6 bases and J 5 bases, with 17 bases left between them. Per the germline V gene, CDR1 is MDHEN and CDR2 is SYDVKM. The length of the CDR3 is 15 residues. The CDR3 region is CASSSWTSEYQPQHF. The CDR3 coding sequence is TGTGCCAGCAGCTCGTGGACTTCCGAGTATCAGCCCCAGCATTTT.